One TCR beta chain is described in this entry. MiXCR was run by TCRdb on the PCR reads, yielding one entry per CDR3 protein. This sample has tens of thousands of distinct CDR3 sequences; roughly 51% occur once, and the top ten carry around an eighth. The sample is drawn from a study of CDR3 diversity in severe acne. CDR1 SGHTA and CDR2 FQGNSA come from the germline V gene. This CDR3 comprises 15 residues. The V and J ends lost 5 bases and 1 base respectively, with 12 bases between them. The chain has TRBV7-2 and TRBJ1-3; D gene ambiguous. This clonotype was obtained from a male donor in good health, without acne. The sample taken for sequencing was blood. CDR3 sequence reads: CASSPRGFSGNTIYF. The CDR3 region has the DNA TGTGCCAGCAGCCCCCGAGGATTTTCTGGAAACACCATATATTTT.